One sample yielded the 6 T cell receptor beta chains listed below, sequenced in a study of PD-1 blockade in classical Hodgkin lymphoma. Here immunoSEQ multiplex PCR was the method, and the copy in TCRdb shows in-frame clones only, minus some. The sample shows over 10,000 clones, about 80% of them seen only once. Time point denoted: cycle 4 day 1 (C4D1), after 5 to 7 weeks of nivolumab. There was relapse after autologous stem cell transplantation in every patient, and there was variation in brentuximab vedotin exposure. Out of thawed PBMCs, magnetic negative selection purified CD4+ T cells. Material: CD4+ T cells from blood, obtained before the fourth cycle of nivolumab. The source of these receptors is a human donor with classical Hodgkin lymphoma.

The chain recombines TRBV7-8 with TRBJ1-2; 7 bases match TRBD1. The CDR3 loop spans 15 amino acids. The V segment lost 1 base and the J segment 4 bases; nucleotides outside the gene matches: 6. CDR1 is SGHVS and CDR2 is FQNEAQ in the germline V gene. The CDR3 DNA follows: TGTGCCAGCAGCTTAGACGGCGCAGGGGGCTATGGCTACACCTTC. Translated, it gives CASSLDGAGGYGYTF.

The rearrangement uses TRBV2 and TRBJ1-6, with D maybe TRBD1 (5 bases). Trimming removed 10 bases from V and 10 bases from J, with 17 bases in between. The V gene's germline CDR1 is SNHLY and CDR2 FYNNEI. CDR3 length equals 13 residues. The CDR3 DNA reads TGTGCCACCCGAGGCGGGACCGGGTCACCCCTCCACTTT. Amino acid sequence: CATRGGTGSPLHF.

The V and J genes are TRBV2 and TRBJ1-2, with D unresolved. V gave up 6 bases and J gave up 3 bases, with 14 bases separating them. Germline CDR1 SNHLY, CDR2 FYNNEI. This CDR3 is 14 amino acids long. The CDR3 coding sequence is TGTGCCAGCAGGCCAAGGAGCGTATACTATGGCTACACCTTC. Translated, it gives CASRPRSVYYGYTF.

The V call is TRBV7-2, the J call TRBJ2-7, with D uncertain. The germline V gene encodes CDR1 SGHTA and CDR2 FQGNSA. V lost 1 base to trimming and J lost 3 bases, with 1 base between them. The CDR3 spans 11 residues. CDR3 in amino acids: CASSLVYEQYF. The CDR3 DNA sequence: TGTGCCAGCAGCTTAGTCTACGAGCAGTACTTC.

V is TRBV10-2 and J is TRBJ2-7; D might be TRBD2 (5 bases). Germline-derived CDR1 and CDR2 are WSHSY and SAAADI. This CDR3 has 13 residues. V was trimmed by 2 bases and J by 2 bases, leaving 7 bases between them. The CDR3 sequence: CASSEGLTYEQYF. The CDR3 bases are TGCGCCAGCAGTGAGGGACTTACCTACGAGCAGTACTTC.

This sequence joins TRBV9 and TRBJ1-5; the D gene is possibly TRBD1 (5 bases). The germline CDR1 and CDR2 sequences are SGDLS and YYNGEE. V was cut by 0 bases and J by 6 bases, with 13 bases left in between. The CDR3 has 15 residues. The CDR3 nucleotides are TGTGCCAGCAGCGTAGATGTGGGGCGGGGTCAGCCCCAGCATTTT. It codes for CASSVDVGRGQPQHF.